What follows are 17 T cell receptor beta chains derived from one specimen sequenced in a study of blood T cell repertoires in COVID-19. Produced via immunoSEQ multiplex PCR; TCRdb's table is partial and in-frame only. This table holds 250,000 or so clones, about 89% found once. Sequenced material: PBMCs or T cells enriched from blood (not recorded which). The receptors shown here come from a human donor in a cohort exposed to, infected with or recovered from COVID-19 (not recorded which). The donor label of this sample is uncertain.

The rearrangement links TRBV4-3 to TRBJ2-5, with 9 bases that match TRBD2. With 0 bases clipped from V and 4 bases from J, the junction kept 6 bases outside the gene matches. The germline V gene encodes CDR1 LGHNA and CDR2 YSLEER. This CDR3 is built from 16 residues. The CDR3 loop is CASSQEGRGGIETQYF. As DNA, the CDR3 is TGCGCCAGCAGCCAAGAAGGGCGGGGGGGCATAGAGACCCAGTACTTC.

This chain uses TRBV19 with TRBJ2-1, with TRBD1 identical over 9 bases. Germline CDR1 and CDR2: LNHDA and SQIVND (reference sequence). With V trimmed by 4 bases and J by 11 bases, 12 bases remained unmatched. The CDR3 spans 15 residues. The CDR3 loop is CASSTQPGQGPKQFF. In nucleotides, the CDR3 is TGTGCCAGTAGTACCCAACCGGGACAGGGCCCAAAGCAGTTCTTC.

This chain connects TRBV19 to TRBJ1-5; 9 bases line up with TRBD1. Per germline, CDR1 LNHDA and CDR2 SQIVND (reference sequence). The CDR3 runs to 14 residues. J lost 6 bases, V lost 7 bases, and 7 bases had no gene match. CDR3 sequence: CASKTGQGFQPQHF. The CDR3 nucleotides read TGTGCCAGTAAAACGGGACAGGGCTTTCAGCCCCAGCATTTT.

The chain is built from TRBV30 and TRBJ1-6, with 7 positions matching TRBD1. V lost 4 bases, J lost 7 bases, and 7 bases stayed unmatched. Germline V gene lookup returns CDR1 GTSNPN and CDR2 SVGIG (reference sequence). The CDR3 runs to 14 residues. CDR3 loop: CAWTGGQSNSPLHF. DNA for the CDR3: TGTGCCTGGACTGGGGGACAGTCGAATTCACCCCTCCACTTT. The full variable domain, with the rest looked up from reference TRBV30 and TRBJ1-6, is SQTIHQWPATLVQPVGSPLSLECTVEGTSNPNLYWYRQAAGRGLQLLFYSVGIGQISSEVPQNLSASRPQDRQFILSSKKLLLSDSGFYLCAWTGGQSNSPLHFGNGTRLTVT.

The chain couples TRBV3-1 (or the pseudogene TRBV3-2) to TRBJ1-1, with D maybe TRBD1 (5 bases). V was trimmed by 1 base and J by 6 bases, leaving 15 bases between them. The CDR3 is 15 residues long. CDR1 LGHDT and CDR2 YNNKEL come from the germline V gene (reference sequence). The DNA for the CDR3 is TGTGCCAGCAGCCAAGGACAGCGCAAAGCCGCTGAAGCTTTCTTT. Protein product: CASSQGQRKAAEAFF.

The DNA for the CDR3 is TGTGCCAGCGGTCGGGGGATCACTCAGCCCCAGCATTTT. Its translation is CASGRGITQPQHF. The gene calls are TRBV6-5 and TRBJ1-5; the D gene is possibly TRBD1 (5 bases). V was trimmed by 8 bases and J by 6 bases, leaving 14 bases between them. In germline, CDR1 is MNHEY, CDR2 SVGAGI. The CDR3 has 13 amino acids.

The CDR3 nucleotides read TGTGCCAGCAGTTATCGACACCCCACAGATACGCAGTATTTT. It yields the protein CASSYRHPTDTQYF. The chain combines TRBV7-3 with TRBJ2-3, with unresolved D. V was trimmed by 6 bases and J by 2 bases, leaving 12 bases between them. The CDR3 loop spans 14 amino acids. The germline CDR1 and CDR2 sequences are SGHTA and FQGTGA.

The rearrangement links TRBV29-1 to TRBJ1-1; tentatively, D is TRBD1 (6 bases). This CDR3 region has 15 residues. V was shortened by 3 bases and J by 1 base, with 15 bases between the two germline ends. Germline CDR1 and CDR2: SQVTM and ANQGSEA. The CDR3 here is CSVEGAEPPNTEAFF. The DNA of the CDR3 is TGCAGCGTTGAGGGGGCGGAGCCTCCGAACACTGAAGCTTTCTTT.

V gene TRBV5-4 combines with J gene TRBJ2-5, with 8 bases fitting TRBD2. The CDR3 contains 14 residues. Germline-derived CDR1 and CDR2 are SGHNT and YYREEE (reference sequence). Trimming took 3 bases from V and 2 from J; bases not matched to a gene: 3. Written as DNA, the CDR3 is TGTGCCAGCAGCTCGGGACTAGAGCAAGAGACCCAGTACTTC. It is translated as CASSSGLEQETQYF.

J is TRBJ1-1 and V is TRBV2; the match to TRBD1 covers 9 bases. CDR1 and CDR2 (germline): SNHLY, FYNNEI. This CDR3 spans 15 amino acids. Unmatched junction bases numbered 10, after V lost 5 bases and J lost 6 bases. In nucleotides, the CDR3 is TGTGCCAGCAGTCAAGGGGGGACAGGGAGGGCTGAAGCTTTCTTT. It is translated as CASSQGGTGRAEAFF.

The J gene is TRBJ2-3, the V gene TRBV5-4, with unresolved D. Trimming removed 2 bases at V and 6 bases at J, with 16 bases between. Germline V lookup: CDR1 SGHNT, CDR2 YYREEE (reference sequence). This CDR3 contains 15 residues. In DNA, the CDR3 is TGTGCCAGCAGCTTTCCACGGGTTGGTAGGGATACGCAGTATTTT. Translation: CASSFPRVGRDTQYF.

This chain connects TRBV10-1 to TRBJ2-7; TRBD1 agrees at 9 bases. This CDR3 is 15 amino acids long. J lost 5 bases, V lost 3 bases, and 8 bases had no gene match. Germline CDR1 reads WNHNN; CDR2 reads SYGVQD (reference sequence). CDR3 sequence reads: CASSDGGQGSHEQYF. CDR3 nucleotides: TGCGCCAGCAGTGACGGTGGACAGGGGTCCCACGAGCAGTACTTC.

V usage is TRBV4-1 and J usage is TRBJ2-7, with a tentative D call TRBD1 (6 bases). This CDR3 region has 15 residues. V lost 5 bases and J lost 4, with 18 bases in between. Per germline, CDR1 MGHRA and CDR2 YSYEKL. CDR3 region: CASSAGPGETYEQYF. CDR3 coding DNA: TGCGCCAGCAGCGCGGGCCCAGGGGAGACGTACGAGCAGTACTTC.

The chain uses TRBV6-5 and TRBJ1-6, with 8 positions matching TRBD1. Germline values: CDR1 MNHEY, CDR2 SVGAGI. V dropped 5 bases and J dropped 7; count of bases not matched to a gene: 1. CDR3 length: 13 residues. CDR3 amino acids: CASSRQGNSPLHF. The CDR3 DNA follows: TGTGCCAGCAGTAGACAGGGGAATTCACCCCTCCACTTT.

This clone came up once. The CDR3 nucleotides are TGTGCCAGCAGCTATAGCGGGGGGTCCTACAATGAGCAGTTCTTC. Encoded protein: CASSYSGGSYNEQFF. This chain connects TRBV11-3 to TRBJ2-1, with 10 bases fitting TRBD2. Germline lookup yields CDR1 SGHNT and CDR2 YENEEA. V trimming: 4 bases; J trimming: 1 base; junction bases outside the gene matches: 1. CDR3 length equals 15 residues.

The V and J genes are TRBV25-1 and TRBJ1-2; D unclear. The CDR3 extends over 13 amino acids. The V gene's germline CDR1 is MGHDK and CDR2 SYGVNS. V lost 4 bases and J lost 8, with 14 bases in between. The CDR3 coding sequence is TGTGCCAGCAGTGTGCCCCTGGGAGGGGGCTACACCTTC. As protein: CASSVPLGGGYTF.

The gene calls are TRBV5-1 and TRBJ1-2, with D unresolved. Trimming stripped 0 bases from V and 7 bases from J, with 13 bases between. This CDR3 is 14 amino acids long. Germline CDR1 is SGHRS and CDR2 is YFSETQ. Here the CDR3 reads CASSLEPEGGGYTF. CDR3 coding DNA: TGCGCCAGCAGCTTGGAGCCGGAAGGAGGTGGCTACACCTTC. Complete variable domain (other parts from reference TRBV5-1 and TRBJ1-2): KAGVTQTPRYLIKTRGQQVTLSCSPISGHRSVSWYQQTPGQGLQFLFEYFSETQRNKGNFPGRFSGRQFSNSRSEMNVSTLELGDSALYLCASSLEPEGGGYTFGSGTRLTVV.